Presented here are 8 T cell receptor beta chains from one specimen sequenced in a study of blood T cell repertoires in COVID-19. Generated by immunoSEQ multiplex PCR, the TCRdb table keeps only in-frame clones and is missing some. The sample lists some 28,000 clones; about 80% were seen once. What was sequenced was peripheral blood. Receptor source: a man aged 65 to 79 with acute or convalescent COVID-19.

The J gene is TRBJ2-3, the V gene TRBV9, with TRBD1 identical over 9 bases. CDR1 is SGDLS and CDR2 is YYNGEE in the germline V gene. This CDR3 has 17 amino acids. V lost 3 bases and J lost 4; bases outside the gene matches: 12. The CDR3 loop reads CASSADVGTGFSDTQYF. Written as DNA, the CDR3 is TGTGCCAGCAGCGCCGACGTCGGGACAGGGTTCTCAGATACGCAGTATTTT.

This chain links TRBV2 with TRBJ2-3, with 9 bases aligning to TRBD2. There are 16 residues in the CDR3. Trimming took 1 base from V and 7 from J; bases not matched to a gene: 9. Per germline, CDR1 SNHLY and CDR2 FYNNEI. For the CDR3, the DNA is TGTGCCAGCAGTGAAGTTCGGGCGGGGGGGCGAAATACGCAGTATTTT. Protein product: CASSEVRAGGRNTQYF. Supplemented by reference TRBV2 and TRBJ2-3, the full variable domain reads EPEVTQTPSHQVTQMGQEVILRCVPISNHLYFYWYRQILGQKVEFLVSFYNNEISEKSEIFDDQFSVERPDGSNFTLKIRSTKLEDSAMYFCASSEVRAGGRNTQYFGPGTRLTVL.

This clone was recorded only once. V gene TRBV7-3 combines with J gene TRBJ2-2, with D possibly TRBD2 on 6 matching bases. This CDR3 region has 15 residues. Per germline, CDR1 SGHTA and CDR2 FQGTGA. V was clipped by 5 bases and J by 6 bases, with 16 bases between them. CDR3 protein: CASSPGGGVSGELFF. In nucleotides, the CDR3 is TGTGCCAGCAGCCCCGGAGGCGGGGTCTCCGGGGAGCTGTTTTTT.

This chain links TRBV27 with TRBJ1-2, with a tentative D call TRBD1 (5 bases). V lost 7 bases, J lost 4 bases, and 16 bases lay in between. Germline CDR1 is MNHEY and CDR2 is SMNVEV (reference sequence). The CDR3 runs 14 residues. CDR3 coding DNA: TGTGCCAGCATGCAGGGAGGGCGCGGCTATGGCTACACCTTC. Encoded protein: CASMQGGRGYGYTF.

The chain couples TRBV10-3 to TRBJ2-5; 11 bases align to TRBD1. J gave up 5 bases and V 6 bases, and 8 bases lay outside the gene matches. The CDR3 consists of 15 residues. Germline loops: CDR1 ENHRY, CDR2 SYGVKD. The CDR3 reads CAISQDRGPTETQYF. The CDR3 DNA reads as TGTGCCATCAGCCAGGACAGGGGGCCCACGGAGACCCAGTACTTC.

This clone was found a few times. The V gene is TRBV5-4, the J gene TRBJ2-7; 9 bases line up with TRBD2. The CDR3 is made up of 17 amino acids. V lost 4 bases, J lost 4 bases, and 15 bases stayed unmatched. CDR1 SGHNT and CDR2 YYREEE come from the germline V gene (reference sequence). Here the CDR3 DNA reads TGTGCCAGCAGCCGCGGAGCTTTAGCGGGAGAGGGGTACGAGCAGTACTTC. It codes for CASSRGALAGEGYEQYF.

V gene TRBV28 combines with J gene TRBJ1-1, with D possibly matching TRBD1 (5 bases). The V gene lost 9 bases and the J gene lost 6 bases, with 20 bases spanning the gap. The CDR3 runs 14 residues. Germline-derived CDR1 and CDR2 are MDHEN and SYDVKM. CDR3 in amino acids: CASHRSGSGAEAFF. CDR3 coding DNA: TGTGCCAGTCACAGGAGTGGCAGTGGCGCTGAAGCTTTCTTT.

The rearrangement joins TRBV2 to TRBJ1-2, with 9 nucleotides matching TRBD1. This CDR3 is built from 14 residues. V gave up 6 bases and J gave up 3 bases; unmatched junction bases: 5. Germline V gives CDR1 SNHLY, CDR2 FYNNEI. The CDR3 DNA is TGTGCCAGCAGGCGGACAGGGGAGGACTATGGCTACACCTTC. Translating it yields CASRRTGEDYGYTF. Full variable domain (missing parts from reference TRBV2 and TRBJ1-2): EPEVTQTPSHQVTQMGQEVILRCVPISNHLYFYWYRQILGQKVEFLVSFYNNEISEKSEIFDDQFSVERPDGSNFTLKIRSTKLEDSAMYFCASRRTGEDYGYTFGSGTRLTVV.